This T cell receptor (beta chain) was retrieved from a study of OX40 agonist ivuxolimab in advanced cancers. Study background: Three patients, one with hepatocellular carcinoma and two with cutaneous melanoma, achieved partial responses.

General study points: CD4+ T cells averaged fewer expanded clones than CD8+ T cells. Researchers did not establish what antigens the expanded peripheral T cells target.

Notes on this clone: The antigen is not known.

Method: immunoSEQ multiplex PCR; TCRdb's copy keeps in-frame clones and lacks some. Of 60,000 to 80,000 clones in the sample, more than 65% were seen once. CDR1 and CDR2 (germline): MDHEN, SYDVKM. The CDR3 totals 14 residues. The J segment lost 8 bases and the V segment lost 2 bases, leaving 6 bases of the junction unmatched. The chain joins TRBV28 to TRBJ1-3; the match to TRBD1 covers 7 bases. This specimen consisted of CD4+ or CD8+ T cells sorted from blood, obtained in a trial of the OX40 agonist ivuxolimab. The TCR comes from an adult with an advanced solid tumor such as melanoma, head and neck, liver or kidney cancer. The CDR3 DNA reads as TGTGCCAGCAGTTTAATGGCAGGGGGGGACACCATATATTTT. Translated, it gives CASSLMAGGDTIYF.